These T cell receptor beta chains were read from a single sample in a study of T-cell reconstitution after alpha-beta-depleted transplantation in children. TCRdb analysed the PCR reads with MiXCR anew, one entry per CDR3 protein. The sample has 440,000 or so distinct CDR3 sequences; around 9.9% are singletons. The sequences come from PBMCs from the stem cell graft donor, collected from the stem cell graft. The receptors come from a human donor who donated a stem cell graft to a child with acute myeloid leukemia. The CDR3 runs from the conserved cysteine through the conserved F or W. D genes are given only for firm matches. Size is omitted from some rows. Given values are once, few, many or a class for expanded clones.

clone size: few
D gene: -
V gene: TRBV12-3/TRBV12-4
J gene: TRBJ1-5
CDR3 protein: CASSKKGFGNQPQHF
CDR3 DNA: TGTGCCAGCAGTAAAAAGGGTTTTGGCAATCAGCCCCAGCATTTT

clone size: -
D gene: TRBD1
V gene: TRBV25-1
J gene: TRBJ1-1
CDR3 protein: CASTLPGQGVAFF
CDR3 DNA: TGTGCCAGCACCCTACCGGGACAGGGTGTTGCTTTCTTT

clone size: -
D gene: -
V gene: TRBV5-4
J gene: TRBJ1-2
CDR3 protein: CASTEQGRRLFFGYTF
CDR3 DNA: TGTGCCAGCACCGAACAGGGCAGGAGACTCTTTTTTGGCTACACCTTC

clone size: many
D gene: -
V gene: TRBV12-3/TRBV12-4
J gene: TRBJ2-3
CDR3 protein: CASSRTDTQYF
CDR3 DNA: TGTGCCAGCAGCCGCACAGATACGCAGTATTTT

clone size: -
D gene: -
V gene: TRBV29-1
J gene: TRBJ2-2
CDR3 protein: CSVGTQNTGELFF
CDR3 DNA: TGCAGCGTGGGAACTCAAAACACCGGGGAGCTGTTTTTT

clone size: -
D gene: -
V gene: TRBV4-3
J gene: TRBJ1-4
CDR3 protein: CASSQDPDKHEKLFF
CDR3 DNA: TGCGCCAGCAGCCAAGATCCGGACAAGCATGAAAAACTGTTTTTT

clone size: few
D gene: TRBD2
V gene: TRBV20-1
J gene: TRBJ2-3
CDR3 protein: CSVQLAGVTDTQYF
CDR3 DNA: TGCAGTGTCCAACTAGCGGGGGTAACAGATACGCAGTATTTT

clone size: -
D gene: TRBD2
V gene: TRBV20-1
J gene: TRBJ2-5
CDR3 protein: CSAISGGHDETQYF
CDR3 DNA: TGCAGTGCTATTAGCGGGGGGCACGACGAGACCCAGTACTTC

clone size: once
D gene: -
V gene: TRBV25-1
J gene: TRBJ1-1
CDR3 protein: CASTSYQGNTEAFF
CDR3 DNA: TGTGCCAGCACATCCTACCAAGGGAACACTGAAGCTTTCTTT

clone size: few
D gene: TRBD2
V gene: TRBV20-1
J gene: TRBJ2-7
CDR3 protein: CSASGLAGGLSYEQYF
CDR3 DNA: TGCAGTGCCTCCGGACTAGCGGGAGGGCTCTCCTACGAGCAGTACTTC

clone size: many
D gene: -
V gene: TRBV29-1
J gene: TRBJ2-5
CDR3 protein: CSVEATVQETQYF
CDR3 DNA: TGCAGCGTTGAAGCGACGGTGCAAGAGACCCAGTACTTC

clone size: few
D gene: -
V gene: TRBV20-1
J gene: TRBJ1-1
CDR3 protein: CSARVPLGKNTEAFF
CDR3 DNA: TGCAGTGCTAGAGTTCCGCTGGGCAAGAACACTGAAGCTTTCTTT

clone size: few
D gene: -
V gene: TRBV7-2
J gene: TRBJ1-1
CDR3 protein: CASSLMGGDEAFF
CDR3 DNA: TGTGCCAGCAGCTTAATGGGGGGGGACGAAGCTTTCTTT

clone size: -
D gene: -
V gene: TRBV3-1
J gene: TRBJ2-2
CDR3 protein: CASCPITGELFF
CDR3 DNA: TGTGCCAGCTGCCCGATCACCGGGGAGCTGTTTTTT

clone size: -
D gene: TRBD2
V gene: TRBV20-1
J gene: TRBJ2-3
CDR3 protein: CSANQDSGILDTQYF
CDR3 DNA: TGCAGTGCTAACCAGGATAGCGGGATTCTTGATACGCAGTATTTT

clone size: few
D gene: -
V gene: TRBV25-1
J gene: TRBJ2-2
CDR3 protein: CASSPIVGELFF
CDR3 DNA: TGTGCCAGCAGTCCCATTGTCGGGGAGCTGTTTTTT

clone size: -
D gene: -
V gene: TRBV29-1
J gene: TRBJ2-5
CDR3 protein: CSVNNGETQYF
CDR3 DNA: TGCAGCGTTAATAATGGGGAGACCCAGTACTTC

clone size: many
D gene: -
V gene: TRBV12-3/TRBV12-4
J gene: TRBJ1-3
CDR3 protein: CASSFRSPGNTIYF
CDR3 DNA: TGTGCCAGCAGTTTCAGGTCTCCTGGAAACACCATATATTTT

clone size: many
D gene: TRBD1
V gene: TRBV18
J gene: TRBJ1-6
CDR3 protein: CASSPRQGQNSPLHF
CDR3 DNA: TGTGCCAGCTCCCCTAGACAGGGGCAGAATTCACCCCTCCACTTT

clone size: many
D gene: -
V gene: TRBV20-1
J gene: TRBJ1-5
CDR3 protein: CSASWGRALGQPQHF
CDR3 DNA: TGCAGTGCTAGTTGGGGCAGGGCCCTCGGTCAGCCCCAGCATTTT

clone size: few
D gene: -
V gene: TRBV5-1
J gene: TRBJ2-3
CDR3 protein: CASHYMRAGTDTQYF
CDR3 DNA: TGCGCCAGCCACTACATGAGGGCCGGCACAGATACGCAGTATTTT

clone size: many
D gene: -
V gene: TRBV12-3/TRBV12-4
J gene: TRBJ2-2
CDR3 protein: CASSLGTGTNTGELFF
CDR3 DNA: TGTGCTAGCAGCTTAGGTACCGGGACAAACACCGGGGAGCTGTTTTTT

clone size: few
D gene: -
V gene: TRBV6-2/TRBV6-3
J gene: TRBJ1-6
CDR3 protein: CASSYVEGSTSSYNSPLHF
CDR3 DNA: TGTGCCAGCAGTTACGTCGAGGGCTCAACAAGCTCCTATAATTCACCCCTCCACTTT

clone size: once
D gene: -
V gene: TRBV7-9
J gene: TRBJ1-1
CDR3 protein: CASSLAGVAMNTEAFF
CDR3 DNA: TGTGCCAGCAGCTTGGCGGGAGTCGCAATGAACACTGAAGCTTTCTTT

clone size: -
D gene: -
V gene: TRBV12-3/TRBV12-4
J gene: TRBJ1-4
CDR3 protein: CASSPDRSFNEKLFF
CDR3 DNA: TGTGCCAGCAGTCCAGACAGGTCTTTTAATGAAAAACTGTTTTTT

clone size: few
D gene: -
V gene: TRBV10-3
J gene: TRBJ1-2
CDR3 protein: CAISAAREGANYGYTF
CDR3 DNA: TGTGCCATCAGTGCAGCGAGGGAGGGAGCTAACTATGGCTACACCTTC

clone size: many
D gene: -
V gene: TRBV20-1
J gene: TRBJ2-1
CDR3 protein: CSARDLAPDYNEQFF
CDR3 DNA: TGCAGTGCTAGAGATCTTGCGCCAGATTACAATGAGCAGTTCTTC